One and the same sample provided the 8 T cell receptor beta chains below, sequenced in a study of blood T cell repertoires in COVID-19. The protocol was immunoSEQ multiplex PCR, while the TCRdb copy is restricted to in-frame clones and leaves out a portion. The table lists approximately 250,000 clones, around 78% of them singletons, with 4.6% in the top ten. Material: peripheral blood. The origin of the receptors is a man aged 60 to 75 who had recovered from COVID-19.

CDR3 nucleotide sequence: TGTGCCAGCAGCTACGGTGCTTTAGCGGGGGGGAGCAATGAGCAGTTCTTC. Residues: CASSYGALAGGSNEQFF. This chain links TRBV7-3 with TRBJ2-1; 11 nucleotides match TRBD2. The CDR3 totals 17 residues. The germline CDR1 and CDR2 sequences are SGHTA and FQGTGA. Trimming cost V 4 bases and J 6 bases; bases outside gene matches: 11.

The CDR3 DNA follows: TGTGCCAGCAGCTTAGATCCCGGGAATTCCTACGAGCAGTACTTC. Amino acid sequence: CASSLDPGNSYEQYF. V gene TRBV7-3 combines with J gene TRBJ2-7, with D tentatively TRBD2 (5 bases). V shed 2 bases and J shed 1 base, with 12 bases lying between them. Germline assignment: CDR1 SGHTA and CDR2 FQGTGA. The CDR3 runs to 15 residues. Supplemented by reference TRBV7-3 and TRBJ2-7, the full variable domain reads GAGVSQTPSNKVTEKGKYVELRCDPISGHTALYWYRQSLGQGPEFLIYFQGTGAADDSGLPNDRFFAVRPEGSVSTLKIQRTERGDSAVYLCASSLDPGNSYEQYFGPGTRLTVT.

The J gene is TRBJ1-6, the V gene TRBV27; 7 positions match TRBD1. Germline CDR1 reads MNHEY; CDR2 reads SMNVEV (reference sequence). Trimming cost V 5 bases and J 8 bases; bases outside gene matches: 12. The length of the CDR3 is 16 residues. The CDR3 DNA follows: TGTGCCAGCAGTATCTTGACAGGGACGGGAGATTCACCCCTCCACTTT. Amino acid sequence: CASSILTGTGDSPLHF.

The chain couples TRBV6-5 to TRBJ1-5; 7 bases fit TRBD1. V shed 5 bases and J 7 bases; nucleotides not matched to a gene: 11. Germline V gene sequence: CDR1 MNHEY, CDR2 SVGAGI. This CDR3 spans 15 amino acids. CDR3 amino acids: CASSPGQEGRQPQHF. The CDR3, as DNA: TGTGCCAGCAGTCCTGGACAGGAGGGGCGGCAGCCCCAGCATTTT.

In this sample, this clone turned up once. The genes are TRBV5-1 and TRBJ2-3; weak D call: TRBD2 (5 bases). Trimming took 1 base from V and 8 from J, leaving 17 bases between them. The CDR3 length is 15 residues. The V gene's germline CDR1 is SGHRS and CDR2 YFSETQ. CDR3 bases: TGCGCCAGCAGCTTGAGTGGCCTAAGTGGAGGTACGCAGTATTTT. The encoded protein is CASSLSGLSGGTQYF.

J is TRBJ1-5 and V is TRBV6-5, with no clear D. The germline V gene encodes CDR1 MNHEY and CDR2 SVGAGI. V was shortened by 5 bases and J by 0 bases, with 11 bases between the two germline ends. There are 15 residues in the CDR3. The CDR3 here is CASSPDWNSNQPQHF. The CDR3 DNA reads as TGTGCCAGCAGTCCGGACTGGAATAGCAATCAGCCCCAGCATTTT.

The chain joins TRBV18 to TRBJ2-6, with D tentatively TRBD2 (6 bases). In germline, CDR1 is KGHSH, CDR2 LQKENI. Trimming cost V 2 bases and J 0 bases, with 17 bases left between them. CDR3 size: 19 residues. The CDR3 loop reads CASSPLASSANSGANVLTF. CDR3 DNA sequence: TGTGCCAGCTCACCATTGGCGTCTAGCGCTAACTCTGGGGCCAACGTCCTGACTTTC.

Here the CDR3 DNA reads TGTGCCAGCAGTCGTAGACAGGGGTCTTCCTACAATGAGCAGTTCTTC. It is translated as CASSRRQGSSYNEQFF. The chain links TRBV2 to TRBJ2-1; TRBD1 aligns across 8 bases. The germline gives CDR1 SNHLY, CDR2 FYNNEI. V lost 5 bases and J lost 1; bases outside the gene matches: 7. The CDR3 extends over 16 amino acids. The whole variable domain, remainder taken from reference TRBV2 and TRBJ2-1, is EPEVTQTPSHQVTQMGQEVILRCVPISNHLYFYWYRQILGQKVEFLVSFYNNEISEKSEIFDDQFSVERPDGSNFTLKIRSTKLEDSAMYFCASSRRQGSSYNEQFFGPGTRLTVL.